Shown below are 23 T cell receptor beta chains from a single sample sequenced in a study of cytomegalovirus exposure and HLA in healthy donors. The PCR ran on 60 Vbeta and 13 Jbeta primers. Clones were sequenced by immunoSEQ multiplex PCR, and TCRdb holds only the in-frame ones, with some missing. The sample table includes around 140,000 clones. Material: PBMCs. The receptor set was obtained from a woman between 50 and 59 years old in good health and CMV-seronegative.

Here the CDR3 DNA reads TGTGCCAGCAGCTTAGGGACAGGGTACCAAGAGACCCAGTACTTC. Protein product: CASSLGTGYQETQYF. V and J are TRBV7-2 and TRBJ2-5; 8 nucleotides align to TRBD1. The germline gives CDR1 SGHTA, CDR2 FQGNSA. The CDR3 extends over 15 amino acids. V gave up 1 base and J gave up 0 bases; unmatched junction bases: 1.

The chain recombines TRBV28 with TRBJ1-4; D gene uncertain. Germline V gene sequence: CDR1 MDHEN, CDR2 SYDVKM. The CDR3 has 11 amino acids. V was clipped by 5 bases and J by 7 bases, with 5 bases between them. In DNA, the CDR3 is TGTGCCAGCAGTCCCCGTGAAAAACTGTTTTTT. This gives the protein CASSPREKLFF.

The chain has TRBV25-1 and TRBJ1-4, with TRBD1 identical over 9 bases. Trimming removed 5 bases from V and 10 bases from J; junction bases left unmatched: 14. Looked up from germline, CDR1 is MGHDK and CDR2 is SYGVNS. CDR3 length: 16 amino acids. CDR3 nucleotides: TGTGCCAGCAGTTTTTACAGGGGGCCCGAACTAGGAAAACTGTTTTTT. Translated: CASSFYRGPELGKLFF.

This chain links TRBV27 with TRBJ2-1, with 12 bases identical to TRBD2. V was pared by 4 bases and J by 7 bases, with 8 bases of the junction left unmatched. The CDR3 consists of 16 residues. The V gene's germline CDR1 is MNHEY and CDR2 SMNVEV (reference sequence). The CDR3 nucleotides are TGTGCCAGCAGTTCCATTCTAGCGGGGGGGCATAATGAGCAGTTCTTC. Protein: CASSSILAGGHNEQFF.

V and J are TRBV6-5 and TRBJ2-7, with D tentatively TRBD1 (5 bases). V lost 2 bases to trimming and J lost 3 bases, with 11 bases between them. The CDR3 contains 14 residues. The V gene's germline CDR1 is MNHEY and CDR2 SVGAGI. The CDR3 DNA sequence: TGTGCCAGCAGTTACGGGCAGGGTGGCTACGAGCAGTACTTC. Translation: CASSYGQGGYEQYF.

The V and J genes are TRBV6-6 and TRBJ2-1, with 7 bases that match TRBD2. This CDR3 is 14 amino acids long. From germline, CDR1 is MNHNY and CDR2 SVGAGI (reference sequence). The V and J ends lost 10 bases and 8 bases, in that order; junction bases with no gene match: 14. CDR3 DNA: TGTGCCACCTTGGGGGGGGAAACTCTCCATGAGCAGTTCTTC. This codes for CATLGGETLHEQFF.

The J gene is TRBJ2-2, the V gene TRBV30; TRBD2 agrees at 14 bases. The V gene's germline CDR1 is GTSNPN and CDR2 SVGIG (reference sequence). CDR3 length: 15 residues. With 5 bases clipped from V and 8 bases from J, the junction kept 7 bases outside the gene matches. The CDR3 region is CAWAMGLAGAGELFF. The CDR3 region has the DNA TGTGCCTGGGCGATGGGACTAGCGGGGGCTGGGGAGCTGTTTTTT.

This sequence joins TRBV11-2 and TRBJ1-2; D may be TRBD1 (5 bases). Germline V lookup: CDR1 SGHAT, CDR2 FQNNGV. The CDR3 sequence is 15 residues long. Trimming cost V 1 base and J 3 bases, with 12 bases left between them. This CDR3 reads CASSLVREWDYGYTF. The CDR3 nucleotides read TGTGCCAGCAGCTTAGTCAGGGAATGGGACTATGGCTACACCTTC.

This chain uses TRBV10-3 with TRBJ1-2, with TRBD1 matching 9 bases. The CDR3 totals 12 residues. The junction had 2 bases not matched to a gene; V was cut back by 9 bases and J by 3 bases. Germline-derived CDR1 and CDR2 are ENHRY and SYGVKD. As DNA, the CDR3 is TGTGCCATGGGGGACAGGGACTATGGCTACACCTTC. This codes for CAMGDRDYGYTF.

The chain carries TRBV18 and TRBJ2-5; TRBD1 agrees at 9 bases. Germline CDR1 and CDR2: KGHSH and LQKENI. CDR3 length: 17 amino acids. Unmatched junction bases numbered 7, after V lost 2 bases and J lost 0 bases. The CDR3 spells CASSPGTGKGYQETQYF. CDR3 sequence (DNA): TGTGCCAGCTCACCAGGGACAGGGAAGGGGTACCAAGAGACCCAGTACTTC. Full variable domain (outside the CDR3, taken from reference TRBV18 and TRBJ2-5): NAGVMQNPRHLVRRRGQEARLRCSPMKGHSHVYWYRQLPEEGLKFMVYLQKENIIDESGMPKERFSAEFPKEGPSILRIQQVVRGDSAAYFCASSPGTGKGYQETQYFGPGTRLLVL.

The chain employs TRBV5-1 and TRBJ2-2; 12 bases fit TRBD2. CDR3 length equals 15 residues. Trimming took 0 bases from V and 9 from J; bases not matched to a gene: 3. Per the germline V gene, CDR1 is SGHRS and CDR2 is YFSETQ. The CDR3 protein is CASSLDLAGGRELFF. As DNA, the CDR3 is TGCGCCAGCAGCTTGGATCTAGCGGGAGGGAGGGAGCTGTTTTTT.

This chain connects TRBV5-1 to TRBJ2-1; 10 bases map to TRBD2. CDR1 SGHRS and CDR2 YFSETQ come from the germline V gene. The junction had 15 bases not matched to a gene; V was cut back by 6 bases and J by 9 bases. The CDR3 has 16 residues. CDR3 bases: TGCGCCAGCACCCCCTCCCCGACTAGCGGGCTGGGTGAGCAGTTCTTC. Its protein is CASTPSPTSGLGEQFF.

The V and J genes are TRBV7-2 and TRBJ2-7, with TRBD1 matching 7 bases. Germline CDR1 and CDR2: SGHTA and FQGNSA. The CDR3 runs 15 residues. Unmatched junction bases numbered 8, after V lost 2 bases and J lost 4 bases. CDR3 sequence: CASSLIRGSSYEQYF. CDR3 nucleotide sequence: TGTGCCAGCAGCTTAATCAGGGGGTCGTCGTACGAGCAGTACTTC.

The chain couples TRBV5-1 to TRBJ1-2; D is perhaps TRBD1 (6 bases). V was trimmed by 3 bases and J by 5 bases, leaving 14 bases between them. The CDR3 extends over 14 amino acids. Germline V gene lookup returns CDR1 SGHRS and CDR2 YFSETQ. CDR3 sequence (DNA): TGCGCCAGCAGCTCTACAGGGAGCCATTATGGCTACACCTTC. Translated, it gives CASSSTGSHYGYTF.

The chain is built from TRBV19 and TRBJ2-3; 11 positions match TRBD2. Germline-derived CDR1 and CDR2 are LNHDA and SQIVND (reference sequence). The length of the CDR3 is 19 residues. The V gene end was trimmed by 1 base and the J gene end by 4 bases; junction bases not matched to a gene: 13. Here the CDR3 reads CASSIGRLAGKSHSDTQYF. The CDR3 DNA follows: TGTGCCAGTAGTATAGGTCGACTAGCGGGAAAGTCTCATTCAGATACGCAGTATTTT.

The chain carries TRBV5-1 and TRBJ1-1, with D unclear. Trimming stripped 4 bases from V and 2 bases from J, with 18 bases between. The CDR3 runs to 16 residues. Germline CDR1 SGHRS, CDR2 YFSETQ. CDR3 coding DNA: TGCGCCAGCAGCGGAGGTGGGCTCGGGTTCAACACTGAAGCTTTCTTT. Amino acid sequence: CASSGGGLGFNTEAFF. The entire variable domain, with the rest obtained from reference TRBV5-1 and TRBJ1-1, is as follows: KAGVTQTPRYLIKTRGQQVTLSCSPISGHRSVSWYQQTPGQGLQFLFEYFSETQRNKGNFPGRFSGRQFSNSRSEMNVSTLELGDSALYLCASSGGGLGFNTEAFFGQGTRLTVV.

J is TRBJ1-2 and V is TRBV5-4; a weak D match, TRBD1 (6 bases). The germline V and J ends were trimmed by 4 bases and 8 bases, with 15 bases remaining between them. The CDR3 has 13 residues. The germline CDR1 and CDR2 sequences are SGHNT and YYREEE (reference sequence). The CDR3 protein is CASSNRPGEGYTF. The CDR3 DNA follows: TGTGCCAGCAGCAATCGTCCAGGGGAAGGCTACACCTTC.

Note on this clone: This CDR3 is also generated by other DNA sequences in the sample. The genes are TRBV4-1 and TRBJ2-5, with TRBD2 matching 10 bases. J was trimmed by 4 bases and V by 4 bases; bases with no gene match: 3. CDR1 is MGHRA, CDR2 YSYEKL, per germline. The CDR3 is 14 residues long. As DNA, the CDR3 is TGCGCCAGCAGCCTTACTAGCGGGGCAGAGACCCAGTACTTC. It yields the protein CASSLTSGAETQYF.

This chain uses TRBV6-1 with TRBJ2-7; perhaps TRBD1 as D (5 bases). Trimming took off 2 bases at V and 7 bases at J, with 15 bases between the two ends. The germline gives CDR1 MNHNS, CDR2 SASEGT. The CDR3 is made up of 14 amino acids. Here the CDR3 reads CASSEWKGMGEQYF. CDR3 sequence (DNA): TGTGCCAGCAGTGAATGGAAGGGGATGGGGGAGCAGTACTTC.

V is TRBV28 and J is TRBJ1-2, with a tentative D call TRBD1 (6 bases). Germline V gene sequence: CDR1 MDHEN, CDR2 SYDVKM. The length of the CDR3 is 14 residues. V lost 6 bases to trimming and J lost 3 bases, with 14 bases between them. The CDR3 sequence: CASRFRGVDYGYTF. CDR3 in DNA: TGTGCCAGCAGGTTCAGGGGTGTGGACTATGGCTACACCTTC.

CDR3 bases: TGTGCCAGCAGCCTCGGGAGTTCTAATGAAAAACTGTTTTTT. It is translated as CASSLGSSNEKLFF. The chain uses TRBV5-6 and TRBJ1-4, with D uncertain. This CDR3 comprises 14 residues. V dropped 4 bases and J dropped 3 bases, with 10 bases sitting between them. Germline V gene data show CDR1 as SGHDT and CDR2 as YYEEEE.

Details on this clone: Since the CDR3 does not end with the conserved phenylalanine or tryptophan, this likely comes from a read error. The DNA is left out, because the CDR3 cannot be placed on it with certainty; the CDR3 is given as TCRdb lists it. The genes are TRBV4-1 and TRBJ2-3; the D call of TRBD2 is as the table states it, not checked on the DNA. The germline gives CDR1 MGHRA, CDR2 YSYEKL. The CDR3 spans 12 residues, counting both ends. The chain's CDR3 is CASSPPGGLIST.

The V and J genes are TRBV7-6 and TRBJ1-5; no clear D gene. The CDR3 sequence is 14 residues long. Trimming took 1 base from V and 4 from J, leaving 8 bases between them. Germline V gene sequence: CDR1 SGHVS, CDR2 FNYEAQ. The CDR3 loop reads CASSLGTSNQPQHF. In DNA form, the CDR3 reads TGTGCCAGCAGCTTAGGAACCAGTAATCAGCCCCAGCATTTT.